The TCR beta chain described here comes from a study of T-cell memory formation after mild COVID-19. Study results and caveats: Of the contracting clones, CD4+ ones lay mainly in CM and EM, and CD8+ ones in EMRA.

TCRdb passed the 5' RACE reads through MiXCR, listing each CDR3 protein once. The sample includes hundreds of thousands of distinct CDR3 sequences, 25% to 30% seen only once; the top ten take around an eighth. Comments on this clonotype: The antigen is not known.

The CDR3 contains 15 residues. With 2 bases clipped from V and 6 bases from J, the junction kept 7 bases outside the gene matches. Germline V gives CDR1 SGHVS, CDR2 FQNEAQ. J is TRBJ2-1 and V is TRBV7-8; 7 positions agree with TRBD2. This TCR derives from an adult woman who had mild COVID-19 (a few samples of this study predate the infection). Cell type and time point are not known. Sequenced: PBMCs or a T cell subset sorted from them (not recorded which). The CDR3 DNA follows: TGTGCCAGCAGCTTATGGGGGGAGGGCCTCAATGAGCAGTTCTTC. It translates to CASSLWGEGLNEQFF.